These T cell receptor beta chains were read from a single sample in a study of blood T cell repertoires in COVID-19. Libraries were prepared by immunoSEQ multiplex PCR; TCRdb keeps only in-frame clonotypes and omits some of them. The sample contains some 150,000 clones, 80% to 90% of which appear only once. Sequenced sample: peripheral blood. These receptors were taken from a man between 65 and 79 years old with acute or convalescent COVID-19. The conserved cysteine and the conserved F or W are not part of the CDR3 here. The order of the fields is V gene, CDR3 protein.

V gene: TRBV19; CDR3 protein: ASSFGRGPSSYNEQF
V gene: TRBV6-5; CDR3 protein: ASQGHANYGYT
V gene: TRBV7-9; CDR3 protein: ASSLARQLDGYT
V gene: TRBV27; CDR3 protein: ASSSSDRVNTEAF
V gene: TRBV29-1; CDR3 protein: SVVEGSTQY
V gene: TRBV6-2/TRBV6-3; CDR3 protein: ASSSLADPYNEQF
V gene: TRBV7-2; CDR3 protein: ASSLAGRLAGFTDTQY
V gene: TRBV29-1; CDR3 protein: SARDTEAF
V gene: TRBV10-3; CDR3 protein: AISETGGRGEQF
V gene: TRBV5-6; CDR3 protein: ASSLPRMGYT
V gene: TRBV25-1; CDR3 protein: ASSGANEQY
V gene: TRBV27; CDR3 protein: ASSSLAGAWADTQY
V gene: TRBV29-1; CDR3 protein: SVGLAGEGEQY
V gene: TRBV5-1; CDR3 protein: ASSKTGLVTDTQY
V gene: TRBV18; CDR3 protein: ASSPMGTSGISSYNEQF
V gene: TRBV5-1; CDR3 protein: ASSLRGDRGSGYT
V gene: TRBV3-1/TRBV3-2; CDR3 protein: ASSQGGVAYEQY
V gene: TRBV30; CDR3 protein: AWSFVGGGETQY
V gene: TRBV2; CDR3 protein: ASSKTGRGEETQY
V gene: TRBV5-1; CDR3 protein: ASSTRTGFNTEAF
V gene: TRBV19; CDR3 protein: ASTPTSGTDTQY
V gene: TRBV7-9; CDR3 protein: ASSLEVLPDTQY
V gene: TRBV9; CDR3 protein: ASSVRPGTGRETQY
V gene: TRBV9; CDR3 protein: ASSPRTGASGTWNEQF
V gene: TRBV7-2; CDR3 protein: ASSLNWDRKNTIY
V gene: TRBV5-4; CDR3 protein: ASTWGGGSGTDTQY
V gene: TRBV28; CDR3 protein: ASSPNQPQH
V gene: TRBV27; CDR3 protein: ASSRGSSHEQY
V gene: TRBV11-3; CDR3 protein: ASREARKKPEAF
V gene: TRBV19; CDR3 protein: ASADLGGSQPQH
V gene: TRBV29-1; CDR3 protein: SAREGKKTQY